This is a list of T cell receptor beta chains from one sample in a study of blood T cell repertoires in COVID-19. TCRdb's table, derived via immunoSEQ multiplex PCR, lists solely in-frame clones and lacks some. The sample carries about 69,000 clones, 90% recorded once. Sequencing was performed on peripheral blood. The receptors come from a woman aged 18-29 years with acute or convalescent COVID-19. Each CDR3 is given with its conserved first and last residue. D genes are given only for firm matches. A clone size is listed for some rows: how often the clone was seen (once, few, many), or a class if it is expanded.

CDR3	DNA	size	D	V	J
CASHWSVSSEKLFF	TGTGCCAGCCATTGGAGTGTTTCTAGTGAAAAACTGTTTTTT	.	.	TRBV27	TRBJ1-4
CASSQEGGGVVNQPQHF	TGTGCCAGCAGCCAAGAGGGCGGGGGGGTCGTAAATCAGCCCCAGCATTTT	.	.	TRBV4-2	TRBJ1-5
CAIDQGSGNTIYF	TGTGCCATCGATCAGGGCTCTGGAAACACCATATATTTT	.	.	TRBV7-9	TRBJ1-3
CASRKQGTYGYTF	TGTGCCAGCAGAAAACAGGGGACCTATGGCTACACCTTC	.	TRBD1	TRBV2	TRBJ1-2
CASSLGLQGNTGELFF	TGTGCCAGCAGCTTAGGTCTACAGGGGAACACCGGGGAGCTGTTTTTT	.	.	TRBV7-9	TRBJ2-2
CASSLAGYGYTF	TGTGCCAGCAGCTTGGCAGGATATGGCTACACCTTC	.	.	TRBV5-6	TRBJ1-2
CASTPGGRTNQPQHF	TGTGCCAGCACCCCGGGAGGGAGAACTAATCAGCCCCAGCATTTT	.	.	TRBV6-2/TRBV6-3	TRBJ1-5
CASSEMGQDTSPLHF	TGTGCCAGCAGTGAAATGGGACAGGATACGTCACCCCTCCACTTT	.	TRBD1	TRBV2	TRBJ1-6
CASSPTGPPGELFF	TGTGCCAGCAGTCCCACAGGGCCCCCCGGGGAGCTGTTTTTT	few	.	TRBV7-9	TRBJ2-2
CASSEGGSRETQYF	TGTGCCAGCAGTGAGGGGGGGTCGCGAGAGACCCAGTACTTC	.	TRBD2	TRBV6-1	TRBJ2-5
CASGQGGLGEQFF	TGTGCCAGCGGACAGGGTGGGTTGGGTGAGCAGTTCTTC	.	TRBD1	TRBV27	TRBJ2-1
CASSQKFSVYSSYNEQFF	TGTGCCAGCAGCCAAAAATTCTCGGTCTACAGCTCCTACAATGAGCAGTTCTTC	.	.	TRBV3-1/TRBV3-2	TRBJ2-1
CASSYSGGAAEQYF	TGTGCCAGCAGTTATAGCGGGGGGGCCGCCGAGCAGTACTTC	many	TRBD2	TRBV5-8	TRBJ2-7
CASSLFSTGAGNTIYF	TGTGCCAGCAGTTTATTCTCGACAGGGGCTGGAAACACCATATATTTT	.	TRBD1	TRBV28	TRBJ1-3
CASSYSDRSSEKLFF	TGTGCCAGCAGTTACTCGGACAGGTCTAGTGAAAAACTGTTTTTT	few	TRBD1	TRBV6-5	TRBJ1-4
CASSVGTGYSTDTQYF	TGTGCCAGCAGTGTGGGGACAGGGTATTCCACAGATACGCAGTATTTT	.	TRBD1	TRBV2	TRBJ2-3
CASSQFVAGETYNEQFF	TGCGCCAGCAGCCAATTTGTGGCGGGGGAGACCTACAATGAGCAGTTCTTC	.	TRBD2	TRBV4-1	TRBJ2-1
CASSRTGDHEQYF	TGTGCCAGCAGCCGAACAGGGGACCACGAGCAGTACTTC	.	TRBD1	TRBV11-3	TRBJ2-7
CASSMSGLASDTQYF	TGTGCCAGTAGTATGTCGGGCCTAGCGTCAGATACGCAGTATTTT	.	.	TRBV19	TRBJ2-3
CASSLLRLAGDNEQFF	TGTGCCAGCAGCTTACTCCGGCTAGCGGGAGACAATGAGCAGTTCTTC	.	TRBD2	TRBV7-8	TRBJ2-1
CASSQVTGSQPQHF	TGCGCCAGCAGCCAAGTTACGGGGTCTCAGCCCCAGCATTTT	.	.	TRBV4-1	TRBJ1-5
CASSSTTRDTQYF	TGTGCCAGCAGTTCGACTACCCGAGATACGCAGTATTTT	.	.	TRBV5-6	TRBJ2-3
CASSFGLFSSPLHF	TGTGCCAGCAGTTTTGGCCTTTTCAGTTCACCCCTCCACTTT	once	.	TRBV27	TRBJ1-6
CSVEKGTLALNEQFF	TGCAGCGTTGAAAAGGGGACTCTCGCCCTTAATGAGCAGTTCTTC	.	.	TRBV29-1	TRBJ2-1
CASSFRRTGPFYGYTF	TGTGCCAGCAGTTTTCGAAGGACAGGGCCCTTTTATGGCTACACCTTC	once	TRBD1	TRBV28	TRBJ1-2
CASSQESGRVHEQYF	TGCGCCAGCAGCCAAGAATCCGGCAGGGTTCACGAGCAGTACTTC	.	.	TRBV4-1	TRBJ2-7
CASSVEGGGSSYEQYF	TGTGCCAGCAGCGTAGAAGGTGGGGGCAGCTCCTACGAGCAGTACTTC	.	.	TRBV21-1	TRBJ2-7
CASYRVGTGNTIYF	TGCGCCAGTTACAGGGTGGGGACTGGAAACACCATATATTTT	once	.	TRBV10-1	TRBJ1-3
CASSLTLKNEQFF	TGTGCCAGCAGCTTAACTTTAAAGAATGAGCAGTTCTTC	.	.	TRBV7-9	TRBJ2-1
CAWSTLMRGRGVNTEAFF	TGTGCCTGGAGTACCTTAATGAGGGGGCGCGGAGTGAACACTGAAGCTTTCTTT	.	TRBD1	TRBV30	TRBJ1-1
CSGGAGTSGNNEQFF	TGCAGCGGGGGGGCCGGGACTAGCGGAAACAATGAGCAGTTCTTC	.	TRBD2	TRBV29-1	TRBJ2-1
CASSLGFQTAKYEQYF	TGTGCCAGCAGCTTAGGGTTCCAGACAGCCAAATACGAGCAGTACTTC	.	.	TRBV7-2	TRBJ2-7
CATSAPGLGSSNEQFF	TGTGCCACCAGTGCCCCGGGACTAGGGTCTTCCAATGAGCAGTTCTTC	.	TRBD2	TRBV24-1	TRBJ2-1
CASSYGGGAASTDTQYF	TGTGCCAGCAGTTACGGGGGGGGTGCGGCGAGCACAGATACGCAGTATTTT	.	TRBD2	TRBV6-2/TRBV6-3	TRBJ2-3
CASRRTLEGNTEAFF	TGTGCCAGCAGAAGGACACTCGAAGGGAACACTGAAGCTTTCTTT	.	.	TRBV9	TRBJ1-1